These 5 T cell receptor beta chains came from one sample sequenced in a study of control samples from healthy donors and cancer patients. Some clones are missing from TCRdb's copy, which holds only in-frame ones; the method was immunoSEQ multiplex PCR. Of 110,000 or so clones detected, more than 70% appear once; the ten largest clones hold 30% to 50%. The sequenced sample was blood. All receptors derive from a man over 45 in good health.

The rearrangement joins TRBV6-2 or TRBV6-3 to TRBJ1-1, with D unclear. CDR3 size: 12 residues. The V gene lost 5 bases and the J gene lost 5 bases, with 9 bases spanning the gap. CDR1 is MNHEY, CDR2 SVGEGT, per germline. The CDR3 is CASSSLGTEAFF. The CDR3 nucleotides read TGTGCCAGCAGTAGCCTTGGGACTGAAGCTTTCTTT.

This chain joins TRBV5-5 and TRBJ1-2; 7 bases are a match to TRBD1. Germline lookup yields CDR1 SGHKS and CDR2 YYEKEE (reference sequence). The CDR3 is 13 residues long. V lost 4 bases, J lost 4 bases, and 4 bases stayed unmatched. The CDR3 reads CASSLTGFYGYTF. The CDR3 bases are TGTGCCAGCAGCCTGACAGGGTTCTATGGCTACACCTTC.

This clone was recorded a few times. The V gene is TRBV6-4, the J gene TRBJ1-1; no clear D gene. The CDR3 has 15 residues. V lost 4 bases and J lost 4, with 16 bases in between. CDR1 is MRHNA and CDR2 is SNTAGT in the germline V gene. CDR3 amino acids: CASSVSPAGPTEAFF. For the CDR3, the DNA is TGTGCCAGCAGTGTCTCTCCTGCGGGCCCCACTGAAGCTTTCTTT.

This chain connects TRBV7-9 to TRBJ1-1, with 9 bases aligning to TRBD1. V shed 5 bases, J shed 0 bases, and the junction held 4 bases outside the gene matches. The CDR3 is made up of 15 amino acids. CDR1 is SEHNR and CDR2 is FQNEAQ in the germline V gene (reference sequence). CDR3 in DNA: TGTGCCAGCAGCACGACAGGGGGAATGAACACTGAAGCTTTCTTT. Translated, it gives CASSTTGGMNTEAFF.

The rearrangement uses TRBV6-5 and TRBJ1-1, with TRBD1 matching over 9 bases. This CDR3 is built from 14 residues. V dropped 8 bases and J dropped 1; count of bases not matched to a gene: 5. CDR1 and CDR2 from the germline V gene are MNHEY and SVGAGI. The DNA of the CDR3 is TGTGCCAGCGGGCTACAGGGGGCGAACACTGAAGCTTTCTTT. Protein sequence: CASGLQGANTEAFF.